The TCR beta chain under discussion was sequenced for a study of blood T cell repertoires in COVID-19. Study-wide context: Whether acute or convalescent, the COVID-19 samples came from the United States, Italy and Spain. In each case, the material was cDNA or gDNA derived from T cells, B-cell-depleted T cells, or PBMCs.

Participants reported their clinical history, and cohort assignment relied on those reports. V was clipped by 0 bases and J by 4 bases; unmatched bases: 1. The CDR3 loop spans 14 amino acids. Germline V gene sequence: CDR1 MNHEY, CDR2 SVGAGI. As originally analysed: Scientists estimated how many nucleated cells there were by amplifying reference gene primers. Profiling relied on immunoSEQ multiplex PCR, and the TCRdb table lists in-frame clones only, not all of them. V and J calls and clone size are those listed in that table; D and trimming were worked out from the DNA. This sample yields fewer than 400,000 clones, of which roughly 89% are seen a single time; around 9.3% belongs to the top ten.

Material for sequencing was PBMCs or T cells enriched from blood (not recorded which). The sequence derives from a woman between 50 and 59 years old who had recovered from COVID-19. The chain employs TRBV6-5 and TRBJ2-3; 7 positions match TRBD2. This chain's CDR3 is CASSYSSGADTQYF. In nucleotides, the CDR3 is TGTGCCAGCAGTTACTCAAGCGGGGCAGATACGCAGTATTTT.